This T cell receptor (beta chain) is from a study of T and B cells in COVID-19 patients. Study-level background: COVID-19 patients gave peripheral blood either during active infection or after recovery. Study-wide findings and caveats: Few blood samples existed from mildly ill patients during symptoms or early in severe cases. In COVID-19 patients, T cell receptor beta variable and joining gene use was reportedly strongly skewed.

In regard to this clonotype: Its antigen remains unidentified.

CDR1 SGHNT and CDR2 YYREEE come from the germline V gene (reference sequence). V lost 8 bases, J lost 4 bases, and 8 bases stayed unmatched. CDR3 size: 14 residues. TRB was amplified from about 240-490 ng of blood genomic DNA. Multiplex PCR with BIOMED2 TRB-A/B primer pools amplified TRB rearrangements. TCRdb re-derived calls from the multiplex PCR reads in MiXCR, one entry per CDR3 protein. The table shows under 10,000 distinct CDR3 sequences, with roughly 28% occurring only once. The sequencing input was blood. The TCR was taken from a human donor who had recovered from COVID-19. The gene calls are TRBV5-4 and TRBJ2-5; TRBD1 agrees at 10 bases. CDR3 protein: CASSGQGEAETQYF. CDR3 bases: TGTGCCAGTTCTGGACAGGGGGAAGCAGAGACCCAGTACTTC.